This record covers a single T cell receptor (beta chain). As yet, its antigen is unknown. This entry is derived from a study of T cell responses to AZD1222 COVID-19 vaccine. Study overall: Second-dose intervals of approximately 4 or approximately 12 weeks were pooled. Study-wide results and caveats: Dominant CD4 TCR responses targeted spike regions 160-218 and 743-854. The reported proportion of spike-specific TCRs targeting unmutated variant regions was nearly half.

Assay: immunoSEQ multiplex PCR; the TCRdb copy retains only in-frame clones and omits some. The sample consists of around 260,000 clones, about 92% of them appearing once. This CDR3 is 12 amino acids long. Germline lookup yields CDR1 SQVTM and CDR2 ANQGSEA. V shed 6 bases, J shed 8 bases, and the junction held 4 bases outside the gene matches. The input for sequencing was peripheral blood, taken on day 0 of AZD1222 vaccination. The receptor's source is an adult in good health. The chain links TRBV29-1 to TRBJ1-4, with TRBD1 identical over 9 bases. CDR3 bases: TGCAGCGTGCTGGGACAGGGAGAAAAACTGTTTTTT. It specifies CSVLGQGEKLFF.